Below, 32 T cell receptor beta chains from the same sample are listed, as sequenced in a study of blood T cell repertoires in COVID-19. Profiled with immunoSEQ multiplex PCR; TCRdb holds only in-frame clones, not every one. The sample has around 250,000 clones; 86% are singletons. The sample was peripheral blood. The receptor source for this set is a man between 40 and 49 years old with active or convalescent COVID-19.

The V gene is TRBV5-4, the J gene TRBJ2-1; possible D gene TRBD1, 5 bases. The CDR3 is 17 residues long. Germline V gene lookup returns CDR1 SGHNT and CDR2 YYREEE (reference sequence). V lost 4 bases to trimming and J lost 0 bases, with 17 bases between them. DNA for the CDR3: TGTGCCAGCAGCCATGAGCCCCAGGGCTACTCCTACAATGAGCAGTTCTTC. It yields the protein CASSHEPQGYSYNEQFF.

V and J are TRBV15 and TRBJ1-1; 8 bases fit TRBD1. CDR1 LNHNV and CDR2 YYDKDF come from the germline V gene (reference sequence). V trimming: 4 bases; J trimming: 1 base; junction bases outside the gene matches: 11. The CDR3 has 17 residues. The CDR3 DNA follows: TGTGCCACCAGCAAGTCTGGGACAGGAAAATCGAACACTGAAGCTTTCTTT. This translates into CATSKSGTGKSNTEAFF.

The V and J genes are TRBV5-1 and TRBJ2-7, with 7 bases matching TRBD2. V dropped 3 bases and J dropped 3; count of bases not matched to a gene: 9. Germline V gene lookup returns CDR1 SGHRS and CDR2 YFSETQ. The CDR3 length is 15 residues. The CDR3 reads CASSSGLGGDYEQYF. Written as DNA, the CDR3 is TGCGCCAGCAGCTCGGGGTTGGGAGGGGACTACGAGCAGTACTTC.

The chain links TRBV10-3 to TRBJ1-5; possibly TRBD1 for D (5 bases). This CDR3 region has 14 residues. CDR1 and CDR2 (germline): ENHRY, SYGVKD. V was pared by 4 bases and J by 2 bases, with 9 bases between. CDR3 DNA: TGTGCCATCAGTGTACAGGCCGGCAATCAGCCCCAGCATTTT. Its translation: CAISVQAGNQPQHF.

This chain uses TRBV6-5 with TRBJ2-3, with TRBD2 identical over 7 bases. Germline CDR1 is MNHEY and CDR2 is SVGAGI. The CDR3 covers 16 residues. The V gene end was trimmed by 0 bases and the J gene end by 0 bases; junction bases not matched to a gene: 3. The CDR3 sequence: CASSYSFSGSTDTQYF. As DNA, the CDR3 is TGTGCCAGCAGTTACTCGTTTAGCGGGAGCACAGATACGCAGTATTTT.

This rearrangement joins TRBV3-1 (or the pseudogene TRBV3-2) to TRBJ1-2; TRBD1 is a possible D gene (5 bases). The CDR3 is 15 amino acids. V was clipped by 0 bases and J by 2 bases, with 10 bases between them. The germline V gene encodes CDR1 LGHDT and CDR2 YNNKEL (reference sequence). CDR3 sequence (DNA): TGTGCCAGCAGCCAAGACCAGGGAGGAAACTATGGCTACACCTTC. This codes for CASSQDQGGNYGYTF.

In nucleotides, the CDR3 is TGTGCTAGTGGTCTGGGGACAGGGCGAGAGGGGGGGGAGCTGTTTTTT. Its translation is CASGLGTGREGGELFF. The rearrangement links TRBV12-5 to TRBJ2-2; 9 bases align to TRBD1. The germline CDR1 and CDR2 sequences are LGHNT and FRNRAP. The CDR3 contains 16 residues. V gave up 5 bases and J gave up 8 bases; unmatched junction bases: 12.

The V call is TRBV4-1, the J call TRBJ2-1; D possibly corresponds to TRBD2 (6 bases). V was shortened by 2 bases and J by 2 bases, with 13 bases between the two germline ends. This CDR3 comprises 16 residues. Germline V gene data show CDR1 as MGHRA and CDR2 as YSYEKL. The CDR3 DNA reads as TGCGCCAGCAGCCAACGACTAGGGCCGACCTACAATGAGCAGTTCTTC. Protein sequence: CASSQRLGPTYNEQFF.

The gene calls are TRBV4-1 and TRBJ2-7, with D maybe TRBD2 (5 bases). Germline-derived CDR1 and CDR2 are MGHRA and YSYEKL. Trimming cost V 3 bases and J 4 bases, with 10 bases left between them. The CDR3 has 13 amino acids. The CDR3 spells CASSHVGVYEQYF. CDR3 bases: TGCGCCAGCAGCCACGTCGGGGTTTACGAGCAGTACTTC.

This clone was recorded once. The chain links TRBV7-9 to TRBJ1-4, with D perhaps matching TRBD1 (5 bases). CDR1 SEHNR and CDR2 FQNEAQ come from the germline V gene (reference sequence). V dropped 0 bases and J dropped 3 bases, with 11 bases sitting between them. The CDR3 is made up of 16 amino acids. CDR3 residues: CASSLAGRDSNEKLFF. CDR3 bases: TGTGCCAGCAGCTTAGCGGGACGGGACTCTAATGAAAAACTGTTTTTT.

This CDR3 is CASSQLGQGNTEAFF. In DNA form, the CDR3 reads TGCGCCAGCAGCCAATTGGGACAGGGGAACACTGAAGCTTTCTTT. The chain has TRBV4-1 and TRBJ1-1; TRBD1 agrees at 9 bases. The germline V gene has CDR1 MGHRA and CDR2 YSYEKL. Trimming took 2 bases from V and 1 from J; bases not matched to a gene: 2. The CDR3 is 15 amino acids.

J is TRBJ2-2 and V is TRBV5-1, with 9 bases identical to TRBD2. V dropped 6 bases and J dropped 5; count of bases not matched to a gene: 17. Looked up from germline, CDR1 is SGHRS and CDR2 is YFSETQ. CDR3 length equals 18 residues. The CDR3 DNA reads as TGCGCCAGCACCGATCTGGCGGGGGGGCCGGGGTTGACCGGGGAGCTGTTTTTT. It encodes CASTDLAGGPGLTGELFF.

The CDR3 loop is CIGGNTEAFF. In DNA form, the CDR3 reads TGTATCGGGGGGAACACTGAAGCTTTCTTT. The V call is TRBV30, the J call TRBJ1-1; weak D call: TRBD1 (5 bases). The CDR3 runs to 10 residues. Germline lookup yields CDR1 GTSNPN and CDR2 SVGIG (reference sequence).

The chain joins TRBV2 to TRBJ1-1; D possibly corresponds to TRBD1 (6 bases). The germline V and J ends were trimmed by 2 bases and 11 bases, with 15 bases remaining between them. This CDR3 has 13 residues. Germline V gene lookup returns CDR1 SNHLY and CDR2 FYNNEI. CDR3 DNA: TGTGCCAGCAGTGAACCGGCCAGGGGATTCGCTTTCTTT. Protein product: CASSEPARGFAFF.

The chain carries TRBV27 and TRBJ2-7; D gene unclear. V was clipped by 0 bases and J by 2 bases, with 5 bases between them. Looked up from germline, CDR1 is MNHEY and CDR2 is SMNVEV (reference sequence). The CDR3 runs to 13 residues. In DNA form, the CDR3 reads TGTGCCAGCAGTTTATCCCAGGCCTACGAGCAGTACTTC. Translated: CASSLSQAYEQYF.

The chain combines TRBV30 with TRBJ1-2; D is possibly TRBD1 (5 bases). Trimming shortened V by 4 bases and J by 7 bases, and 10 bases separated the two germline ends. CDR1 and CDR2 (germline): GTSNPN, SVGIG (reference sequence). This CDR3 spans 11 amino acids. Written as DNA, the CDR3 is TGTGCCTGGATGGCAGGGCTTGGCTACACCTTC. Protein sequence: CAWMAGLGYTF.

CDR3 nucleotide sequence: TGTGCCACCCAACGGACTAGCGGGGCCACCGGGGAGCTGTTTTTT. Translating gives CATQRTSGATGELFF. This chain links TRBV7-2 with TRBJ2-2; 12 bases align to TRBD2. The CDR3 covers 15 residues. CDR1 and CDR2 from the germline V gene are SGHTA and FQGNSA. Unmatched junction bases numbered 7, after V lost 10 bases and J lost 4 bases.

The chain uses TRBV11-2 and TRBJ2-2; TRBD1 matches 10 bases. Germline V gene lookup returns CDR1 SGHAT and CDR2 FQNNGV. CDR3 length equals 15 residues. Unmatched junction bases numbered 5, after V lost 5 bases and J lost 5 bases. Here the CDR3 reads CASSPGQGGTGELFF. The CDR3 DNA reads TGTGCCAGCAGCCCAGGACAGGGGGGGACCGGGGAGCTGTTTTTT.

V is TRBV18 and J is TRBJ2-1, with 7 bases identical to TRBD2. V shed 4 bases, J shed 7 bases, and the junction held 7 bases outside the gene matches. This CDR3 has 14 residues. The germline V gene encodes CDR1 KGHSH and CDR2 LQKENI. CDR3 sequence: CASSQSSGQNEQFF. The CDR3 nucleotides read TGTGCCAGCTCACAATCTAGCGGCCAGAATGAGCAGTTCTTC.

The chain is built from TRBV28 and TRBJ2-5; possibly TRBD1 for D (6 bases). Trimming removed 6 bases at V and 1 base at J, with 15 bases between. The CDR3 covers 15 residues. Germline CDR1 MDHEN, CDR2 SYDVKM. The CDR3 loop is CASSRPSGAQETQYF. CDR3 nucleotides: TGTGCCAGCAGCCGGCCATCAGGGGCCCAAGAGACCCAGTACTTC.

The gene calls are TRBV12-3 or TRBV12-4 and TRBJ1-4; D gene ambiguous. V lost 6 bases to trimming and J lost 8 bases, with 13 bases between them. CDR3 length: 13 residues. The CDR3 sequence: CASRVGVEEKLFF. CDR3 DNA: TGTGCCAGCAGAGTGGGAGTGGAGGAAAAACTGTTTTTT.

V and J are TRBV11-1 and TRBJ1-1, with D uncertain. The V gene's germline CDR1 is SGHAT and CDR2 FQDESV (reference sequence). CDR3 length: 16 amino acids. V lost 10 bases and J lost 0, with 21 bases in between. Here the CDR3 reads CATADRGWVMNTEAFF. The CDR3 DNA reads TGTGCCACAGCGGATCGGGGTTGGGTCATGAACACTGAAGCTTTCTTT.

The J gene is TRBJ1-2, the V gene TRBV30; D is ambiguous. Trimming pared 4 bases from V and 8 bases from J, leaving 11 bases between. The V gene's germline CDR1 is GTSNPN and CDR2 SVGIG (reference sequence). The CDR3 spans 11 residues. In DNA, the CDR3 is TGTGCCTGGAACGTTGCAGAAGGCTACACCTTC. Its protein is CAWNVAEGYTF.

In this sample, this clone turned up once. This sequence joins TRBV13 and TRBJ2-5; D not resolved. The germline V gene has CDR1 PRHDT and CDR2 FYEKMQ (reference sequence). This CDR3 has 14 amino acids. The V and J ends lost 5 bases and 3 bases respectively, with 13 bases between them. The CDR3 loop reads CASSTQLSEETQYF. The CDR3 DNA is TGTGCCAGCAGCACTCAACTAAGCGAAGAGACCCAGTACTTC.

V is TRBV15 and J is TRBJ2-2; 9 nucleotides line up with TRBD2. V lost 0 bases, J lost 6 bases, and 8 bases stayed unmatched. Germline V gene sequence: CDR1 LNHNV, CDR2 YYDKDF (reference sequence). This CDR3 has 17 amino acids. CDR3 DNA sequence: TGTGCCACCAGCAGAGATCGACGACTAGCGGCCGCCGGGGAGCTGTTTTTT. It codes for CATSRDRRLAAAGELFF. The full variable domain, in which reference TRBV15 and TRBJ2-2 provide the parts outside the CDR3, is DAMVIQNPRYQVTQFGKPVTLSCSQTLNHNVMYWYQQKSSQAPKLLFHYYDKDFNNEADTPDNFQSRRPNTSFCFLDIRSPGLGDTAMYLCATSRDRRLAAAGELFFGEGSRLTVL.

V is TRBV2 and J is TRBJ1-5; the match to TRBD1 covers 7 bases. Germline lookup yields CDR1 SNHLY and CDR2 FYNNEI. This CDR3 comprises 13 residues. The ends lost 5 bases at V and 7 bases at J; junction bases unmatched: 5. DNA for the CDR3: TGTGCCAGCAGTACAACAGGGGACCAGCCCCAGCATTTT. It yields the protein CASSTTGDQPQHF.

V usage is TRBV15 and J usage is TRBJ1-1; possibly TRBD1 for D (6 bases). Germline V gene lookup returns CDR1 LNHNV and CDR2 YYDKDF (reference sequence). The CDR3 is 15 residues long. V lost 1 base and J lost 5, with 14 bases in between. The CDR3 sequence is CATSRGQEEGTEAFF. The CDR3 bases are TGTGCCACCAGCAGAGGACAGGAAGAGGGAACTGAAGCTTTCTTT.

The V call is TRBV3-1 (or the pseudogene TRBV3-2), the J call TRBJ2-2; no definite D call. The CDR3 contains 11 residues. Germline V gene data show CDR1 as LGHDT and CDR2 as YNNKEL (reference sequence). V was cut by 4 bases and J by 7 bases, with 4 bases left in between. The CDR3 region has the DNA TGTGCCAGCAGCCTTCACGGGGAGCTGTTTTTT. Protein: CASSLHGELFF.

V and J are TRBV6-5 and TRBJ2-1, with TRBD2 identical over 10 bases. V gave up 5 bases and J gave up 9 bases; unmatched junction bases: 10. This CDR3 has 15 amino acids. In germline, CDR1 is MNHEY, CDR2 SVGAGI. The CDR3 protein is CASSRVLAGESEQFF. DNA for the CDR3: TGTGCCAGCAGTCGGGTTCTAGCGGGGGAGAGTGAGCAGTTCTTC.

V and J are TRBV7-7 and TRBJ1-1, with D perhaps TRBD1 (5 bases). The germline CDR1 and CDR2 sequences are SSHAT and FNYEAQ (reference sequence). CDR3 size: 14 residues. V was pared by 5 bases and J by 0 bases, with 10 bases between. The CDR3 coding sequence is TGTGCCAGCAGCGCGGGACCCTTGAACACTGAAGCTTTCTTT. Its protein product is CASSAGPLNTEAFF.

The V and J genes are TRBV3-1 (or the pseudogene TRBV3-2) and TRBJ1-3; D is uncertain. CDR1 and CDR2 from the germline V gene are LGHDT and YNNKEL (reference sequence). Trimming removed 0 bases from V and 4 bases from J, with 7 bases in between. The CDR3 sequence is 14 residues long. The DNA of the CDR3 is TGTGCCAGCAGCCAAGATCCGCGGGGAAACACCATATATTTT. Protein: CASSQDPRGNTIYF.

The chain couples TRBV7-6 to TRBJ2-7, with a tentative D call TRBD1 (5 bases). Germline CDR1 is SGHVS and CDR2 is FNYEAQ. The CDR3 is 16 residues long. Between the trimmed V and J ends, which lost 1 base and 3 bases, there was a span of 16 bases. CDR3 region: CASSLEGAGSRYEQYF. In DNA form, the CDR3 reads TGTGCCAGCAGCTTAGAAGGGGCCGGCAGTCGCTACGAGCAGTACTTC.